The 22 T cell receptor beta chains below come from one sample, sequenced in a study of blood T cell repertoires in COVID-19. TCRdb's table, derived via immunoSEQ multiplex PCR, lists solely in-frame clones and lacks some. The data contain some 67,000 clones, 75% to 80% of them singletons. Sequenced material: peripheral blood. These receptors were taken from an older woman with acute or convalescent COVID-19.

This chain connects TRBV28 to TRBJ1-2; 7 bases fit TRBD1. Per germline, CDR1 MDHEN and CDR2 SYDVKM. The CDR3 totals 10 residues. V gave up 5 bases and J gave up 10 bases; unmatched junction bases: 1. CDR3 DNA: TGTGCCAGCAGTGACAGGGTCTACACCTTC. Its protein product is CASSDRVYTF.

The chain carries TRBV29-1 and TRBJ1-4; 10 bases agree with TRBD1. Germline CDR1 reads SQVTM; CDR2 reads ANQGSEA. V gave up 7 bases and J gave up 8 bases; unmatched junction bases: 7. This CDR3 contains 13 residues. CDR3 in amino acids: CSAKGTGAEKLFF. The CDR3 nucleotides read TGCAGCGCTAAGGGGACAGGGGCCGAAAAACTGTTTTTT.

The chain's CDR3 is CASSPQGWTYNEQFF. The CDR3, as DNA: TGTGCCAGCAGCCCTCAGGGATGGACATACAATGAGCAGTTCTTC. This chain connects TRBV28 to TRBJ2-1, with a tentative D call TRBD1 (5 bases). V was pared by 6 bases and J by 4 bases, with 16 bases between. There are 15 residues in the CDR3. Germline V gives CDR1 MDHEN, CDR2 SYDVKM. Full variable domain (outside the CDR3, taken from reference TRBV28 and TRBJ2-1): DVKVTQSSRYLVKRTGEKVFLECVQDMDHENMFWYRQDPGLGLRLIYFSYDVKMKEKGDIPEGYSVSREKKERFSLILESASTNQTSMYLCASSPQGWTYNEQFFGPGTRLTVL.

This clone was observed once. This chain links TRBV11-2 with TRBJ2-3, with 10 bases lining up with TRBD2. J lost 2 bases, V lost 3 bases, and 2 bases had no gene match. The germline V gene has CDR1 SGHAT and CDR2 FQNNGV. The CDR3 contains 15 residues. The CDR3 is CASSFSGGHTDTQYF. For the CDR3, the DNA is TGTGCCAGCAGCTTTAGCGGGGGGCACACAGATACGCAGTATTTT.

The rearrangement joins TRBV5-4 to TRBJ2-3; maybe TRBD2 (7 bases). V lost 4 bases to trimming and J lost 4 bases, with 16 bases between them. The CDR3 has 15 residues. Germline V lookup: CDR1 SGHNT, CDR2 YYREEE (reference sequence). The CDR3 DNA reads TGTGCCAGCAGCGATCCGGGGGGCGTGGCAGATACGCAGTATTTT. Translating it yields CASSDPGGVADTQYF.

The rearrangement joins TRBV27 to TRBJ2-1, with a tentative D call TRBD2 (5 bases). V lost 2 bases, J lost 3 bases, and 14 bases lay in between. The CDR3 has 16 residues. Germline values: CDR1 MNHEY, CDR2 SMNVEV (reference sequence). The CDR3 DNA reads TGTGCCAGCAGTTTAAGCGCGGGTTCTGTCTACAATGAGCAGTTCTTC. Protein sequence: CASSLSAGSVYNEQFF.

The rearrangement joins TRBV11-2 to TRBJ1-2; TRBD1 is a possible D gene (6 bases). V was cut by 0 bases and J by 6 bases, with 14 bases left in between. Germline assignment: CDR1 SGHAT and CDR2 FQNNGV. The CDR3 runs to 15 residues. DNA of the CDR3: TGTGCCAGCAGCTTAGATGGTTCAGGGGTAAATGGCTACACCTTC. This encodes CASSLDGSGVNGYTF.

The rearrangement uses TRBV3-1 (or the pseudogene TRBV3-2) and TRBJ2-7; 13 nucleotides align to TRBD2. This CDR3 is built from 15 residues. With 1 base clipped from V and 7 bases from J, the junction kept 4 bases outside the gene matches. Germline CDR1 reads LGHDT; CDR2 reads YNNKEL (reference sequence). The CDR3 nucleotides are TGTGCCAGCAGCCAAGGACTAGCGGGGGGAGGTGAGCAGTACTTC. Encoded protein: CASSQGLAGGGEQYF.

V is TRBV6-2 or TRBV6-3 and J is TRBJ2-5; D remains ambiguous. CDR3 length: 15 residues. Germline lookup yields CDR1 MNHEY and CDR2 SVGEGT. The V and J ends lost 0 bases and 4 bases respectively, with 12 bases between them. CDR3 bases: TGTGCCAGCAGTTACTCGAGCCGAGGTACAGAGACCCAGTACTTC. Its protein product is CASSYSSRGTETQYF.

The count of this clone is one. The J gene is TRBJ1-1, the V gene TRBV19, with D maybe TRBD1 (5 bases). This CDR3 contains 14 residues. The germline V gene encodes CDR1 LNHDA and CDR2 SQIVND (reference sequence). With 1 base removed from V and 7 bases from J, the gap between germline ends came to 13 bases. The CDR3 loop is CASSIVGGFHEAFF. The CDR3 DNA reads as TGTGCCAGTAGTATAGTGGGGGGGTTCCATGAAGCTTTCTTT. The variable domain in full, completed from reference TRBV19 and TRBJ1-1, reads DGGITQSPKYLFRKEGQNVTLSCEQNLNHDAMYWYRQDPGQGLRLIYYSQIVNDFQKGDIAEGYSVSREKKESFPLTVTSAQKNPTAFYLCASSIVGGFHEAFFGQGTRLTVV.

The V call is TRBV6-4, the J call TRBJ2-1, with 7 nucleotides matching TRBD1. The trim removed 6 bases at V and 7 bases at J, leaving 12 bases unmatched. Germline lookup yields CDR1 MRHNA and CDR2 SNTAGT. The CDR3 spans 15 residues. The CDR3 region is CASSGARGRGNEQFF. CDR3 bases: TGTGCCAGCAGCGGGGCGAGGGGGCGCGGGAATGAGCAGTTCTTC.

This clone has only a few counts. The chain links TRBV29-1 to TRBJ1-6, with unresolved D. Trimming pared 4 bases from V and 8 bases from J, leaving 12 bases between. Germline V CDR1 and CDR2: SQVTM, ANQGSEA. The CDR3 totals 13 residues. This CDR3 is CSVGESDYSPLHF. CDR3 nucleotides: TGCAGCGTTGGAGAGAGCGATTATTCACCCCTCCACTTT.

There are a few counts of this clone. The chain links TRBV19 to TRBJ2-2; a weak D match, TRBD1 (5 bases). Germline V gene data show CDR1 as LNHDA and CDR2 as SQIVND (reference sequence). The V gene lost 7 bases and the J gene lost 3 bases, with 9 bases spanning the gap. The CDR3 covers 13 residues. This CDR3 is CASKGWDTGELFF. CDR3 DNA sequence: TGTGCCAGTAAGGGGTGGGACACCGGGGAGCTGTTTTTT.

The rearrangement uses TRBV29-1 and TRBJ1-2, with D maybe TRBD1 (6 bases). From germline, CDR1 is SQVTM and CDR2 ANQGSEA. V dropped 3 bases and J dropped 1 base, with 15 bases sitting between them. CDR3 length: 15 residues. This chain's CDR3 is CSVDGQYSFNYGYTF. The CDR3 DNA reads as TGCAGCGTTGACGGACAGTACTCATTTAACTATGGCTACACCTTC.

J is TRBJ1-1 and V is TRBV21-1. TRBV21-1 is marked as a pseudogene. The CDR3 is 10 residues long. The CDR3 DNA is TGTGCCAGCCGAGGGACTGAAGCTTTCTTT. Protein sequence: CASRGTEAFF.

The gene calls are TRBV27 and TRBJ2-3; D not certain. Germline CDR1 and CDR2: MNHEY and SMNVEV (reference sequence). This CDR3 is built from 13 residues. V gave up 5 bases and J gave up 4 bases, with 10 bases separating them. The CDR3 protein is CASSPTLADTQYF. CDR3 coding DNA: TGTGCCAGCAGTCCAACCTTAGCAGATACGCAGTATTTT.

V and J are TRBV5-1 and TRBJ1-1; TRBD1 aligns across 11 bases. Germline trimming cut 4 bases from V and 5 bases from J; bases unmatched to any gene: 4. Germline V gene sequence: CDR1 SGHRS, CDR2 YFSETQ. This CDR3 contains 14 residues. The CDR3 protein is CASSRGDRGTEAFF. The CDR3 nucleotides read TGCGCCAGCAGCAGAGGGGACAGGGGGACTGAAGCTTTCTTT.

V is TRBV27 and J is TRBJ1-5; D is unclear. CDR1 and CDR2 (germline): MNHEY, SMNVEV (reference sequence). CDR3 length: 17 amino acids. V lost 4 bases and J lost 2, with 18 bases in between. CDR3 protein: CASSSARPLGGNQPQHF. DNA of the CDR3: TGTGCCAGCAGTTCGGCGCGGCCCTTAGGTGGCAATCAGCCCCAGCATTTT.

The V call is TRBV27, the J call TRBJ2-7, with 7 nucleotides matching TRBD2. CDR1 MNHEY and CDR2 SMNVEV come from the germline V gene (reference sequence). J was trimmed by 0 bases and V by 1 base; bases with no gene match: 3. The CDR3 is 15 amino acids. The CDR3 spells CASSLFGGVSYEQYF. In nucleotides, the CDR3 is TGTGCCAGCAGTTTATTTGGGGGGGTCTCCTACGAGCAGTACTTC.

The J gene is TRBJ1-1, the V gene TRBV15, with 7 bases identical to TRBD1. This CDR3 spans 16 amino acids. V shed 5 bases and J 4 bases; nucleotides not matched to a gene: 13. Germline assignment: CDR1 LNHNV and CDR2 YYDKDF (reference sequence). CDR3 bases: TGTGCCACCAGCTCCTCTTTAACAGGGGTGGGCACTGAAGCTTTCTTT. Its translation: CATSSSLTGVGTEAFF.

The chain joins TRBV5-6 to TRBJ2-2; 9 bases fit TRBD1. V shed 10 bases and J 4 bases; nucleotides not matched to a gene: 8. This CDR3 comprises 14 residues. Germline V gives CDR1 SGHDT, CDR2 YYEEEE. CDR3 sequence: CAGSRQGGTGELFF. The CDR3 region has the DNA TGTGCCGGGTCAAGACAGGGGGGCACCGGGGAGCTGTTTTTT.

About this clone itself: The junction differs from germline at one of its ends, possibly a read error. The chain uses TRBV6-1 and TRBJ1-2; no clear D gene. Looked up from germline, CDR1 is MNHNS and CDR2 is SASEGT. The CDR3 runs 11 residues. This CDR3 is CASREGGGYTF. The CDR3 DNA reads as TGTGCCAGCAGGGAAGGAGGTGGCTACACCTTC.